These 23 T cell receptor beta chains share one sample of origin, sequenced in a study of blood T cell repertoires in COVID-19. TCRdb keeps only in-frame clones here, not all; method: immunoSEQ multiplex PCR. The repertoire holds about 250,000 clones, with around 91% as singletons. Sequencing used PBMCs or T cells enriched from blood (not recorded which). The receptors originated from a woman in her late teens or twenties who had recovered from COVID-19.

The rearrangement links TRBV2 to TRBJ1-4; D unclear. The CDR3 covers 16 residues. Deletions cut 6 bases from V and 0 bases from J, with 14 bases between. Germline CDR1 and CDR2: SNHLY and FYNNEI. CDR3 sequence: CASSPSPFATNEKLFF. The CDR3 DNA follows: TGTGCCAGCAGCCCCTCTCCCTTTGCAACTAATGAAAAACTGTTTTTT.

The chain is built from TRBV25-1 and TRBJ2-7, with D perhaps TRBD1 (7 bases). CDR3 length equals 15 residues. The germline V gene has CDR1 MGHDK and CDR2 SYGVNS. Deletions cut 5 bases from V and 3 bases from J, with 17 bases between. CDR3 sequence: CASSPPGGNYYEQYF. The CDR3 nucleotides read TGTGCCAGCAGTCCCCCAGGGGGGAATTACTACGAGCAGTACTTC.

The rearrangement links TRBV12-3 or TRBV12-4 to TRBJ2-2, with D possibly being TRBD2 (5 bases). Trimming removed 10 bases at V and 6 bases at J, with 12 bases between. The CDR3 runs 12 residues. Here the CDR3 reads CATSQRAGELFF. The CDR3 bases are TGTGCCACCTCCCAGAGGGCCGGGGAGCTGTTTTTT.

V and J are TRBV5-4 and TRBJ1-2; D is perhaps TRBD1 (6 bases). CDR1 and CDR2 (germline): SGHNT, YYREEE (reference sequence). V was cut by 4 bases and J by 5 bases, with 15 bases left in between. This CDR3 region has 14 residues. CDR3 protein: CASSDDRSLYGYTF. CDR3 nucleotides: TGTGCCAGCAGCGATGACAGGAGCCTATATGGCTACACCTTC.

The chain combines TRBV29-1 with TRBJ1-2; 8 nucleotides match TRBD1. V shed 3 bases and J 13 bases; nucleotides not matched to a gene: 7. CDR1 is SQVTM, CDR2 ANQGSEA, per germline. The CDR3 length is 11 residues. CDR3 nucleotide sequence: TGCAGCGTTGATTTCCCAACAGGGGGCACCTTC. Translation gives CSVDFPTGGTF.

This clone is a singleton in its sample. The chain joins TRBV5-6 to TRBJ1-5, with D uncertain. Per the germline V gene, CDR1 is SGHDT and CDR2 is YYEEEE. The V gene lost 3 bases and the J gene lost 0 bases, with 4 bases spanning the gap. The CDR3 consists of 13 residues. This CDR3 is CASSSYSNQPQHF. In nucleotides, the CDR3 is TGTGCCAGCAGCTCCTATAGCAATCAGCCCCAGCATTTT.

A word on this clone: Other DNA variants within this sample encode the same CDR3. V gene TRBV28 combines with J gene TRBJ1-2, with D uncertain. This CDR3 has 12 residues. The ends were cut back, 5 bases at V and 2 bases at J, with 6 bases in the middle. CDR1 is MDHEN, CDR2 SYDVKM, per germline. The CDR3 nucleotides are TGTGCCAGCAGTCTTTCCAACTATGGCTACACCTTC. It yields the protein CASSLSNYGYTF.

The chain employs TRBV19 and TRBJ1-2; D might be TRBD1 (6 bases). The CDR3 sequence is 14 residues long. V gave up 4 bases and J gave up 2 bases, with 11 bases separating them. Per the germline V gene, CDR1 is LNHDA and CDR2 is SQIVND (reference sequence). CDR3 amino acids: CASSNPRGNYGYTF. The CDR3 coding sequence is TGTGCCAGTAGTAACCCCAGGGGCAACTATGGCTACACCTTC.

The chain joins TRBV27 to TRBJ1-2; D remains unclear. Germline V gene data show CDR1 as MNHEY and CDR2 as SMNVEV (reference sequence). The V end lost 6 bases, the J end lost 4 bases, and 24 bases lay between the germline ends. CDR3 length equals 17 residues. The CDR3 nucleotides read TGTGCCAGCAGCGCCGAAGCCACCCAACTAGGGATCTATGGCTACACCTTC. It codes for CASSAEATQLGIYGYTF.

The CDR3: CASSPGYNEQYF. The CDR3, as DNA: TGTGCCAGCAGCCCAGGTTACAACGAGCAGTACTTC. The chain carries TRBV7-9 and TRBJ2-7; D is uncertain. The CDR3 runs 12 residues. With 5 bases removed from V and 5 bases from J, the gap between germline ends came to 10 bases. In germline, CDR1 is SEHNR, CDR2 FQNEAQ (reference sequence).

The chain couples TRBV28 to TRBJ2-5; 10 nucleotides align to TRBD2. Germline V gene data show CDR1 as MDHEN and CDR2 as SYDVKM. J gave up 3 bases and V 1 base, and 5 bases lay outside the gene matches. CDR3 size: 16 residues. This chain's CDR3 is CASSLLVAGGKETQYF. The CDR3 DNA reads TGTGCCAGCAGTTTATTGGTAGCGGGGGGAAAAGAGACCCAGTACTTC.

The genes are TRBV3-1 (or the pseudogene TRBV3-2) and TRBJ2-7; D is undetermined. CDR3 length: 11 amino acids. The V gene's germline CDR1 is LGHDT and CDR2 YNNKEL (reference sequence). Trimming stripped 1 base from V and 6 bases from J, with 4 bases between. CDR3 coding DNA: TGTGCCAGCAGCCAAGCGCGCGAGCAGTACTTC. It encodes CASSQAREQYF.

The chain carries TRBV5-1 and TRBJ1-1, with unresolved D. The CDR3 length is 14 residues. V lost 7 bases, J lost 1 base, and 14 bases lay in between. Germline V gene lookup returns CDR1 SGHRS and CDR2 YFSETQ. The CDR3 sequence is CASRQGSGNTEAFF. The CDR3 coding sequence is TGCGCCAGCCGACAAGGTTCCGGGAACACTGAAGCTTTCTTT.

This clone was seen just once. The chain uses TRBV19 and TRBJ1-6; 10 nucleotides line up with TRBD1. The CDR3 has 16 residues. Germline V lookup: CDR1 LNHDA, CDR2 SQIVND (reference sequence). V was pared by 2 bases and J by 6 bases, with 4 bases of the junction left unmatched. This chain's CDR3 is CASSITGQGLNSPLHF. The DNA for the CDR3 is TGTGCCAGTAGTATAACGGGACAGGGGCTTAATTCACCCCTCCACTTT.

This chain connects TRBV10-3 to TRBJ2-3, with 7 bases that match TRBD2. The germline V gene has CDR1 ENHRY and CDR2 SYGVKD. The CDR3 is 15 residues long. J gave up 1 base and V 0 bases, and 1 base lay outside the gene matches. The CDR3 DNA reads TGTGCCATCAGTGAGTCGGGGGGGGGCACAGATACGCAGTATTTT. Amino acids: CAISESGGGTDTQYF.

This clone was detected only a few times. This sequence joins TRBV7-3 and TRBJ1-2; no clear D. The germline V and J ends were trimmed by 0 bases and 8 bases, with 13 bases remaining between them. CDR3 length equals 14 residues. Germline lookup yields CDR1 SGHTA and CDR2 FQGTGA. The CDR3 here is CASSLTGGRDGYTF. The CDR3 nucleotides are TGTGCCAGCAGCTTAACAGGAGGGAGAGACGGCTACACCTTC.

The V gene is TRBV10-1, the J gene TRBJ2-3; D is ambiguous. The CDR3 totals 12 residues. The germline gives CDR1 WNHNN, CDR2 SYGVQD (reference sequence). V dropped 6 bases and J dropped 10 bases, with 14 bases sitting between them. CDR3: CASSEAPGAQYF. The CDR3 bases are TGCGCCAGCAGCGAGGCTCCCGGTGCGCAGTATTTT.

This sequence joins TRBV28 and TRBJ1-1; D uncertain. The CDR3 contains 14 residues. The ends were cut back, 3 bases at V and 0 bases at J, with 8 bases in the middle. Germline V lookup: CDR1 MDHEN, CDR2 SYDVKM. CDR3 protein: CASSFRGMNTEAFF. The CDR3 DNA follows: TGTGCCAGCAGTTTTCGGGGAATGAACACTGAAGCTTTCTTT.

The chain carries TRBV15 and TRBJ1-2, with 7 positions matching TRBD1. Germline CDR1 reads LNHNV; CDR2 reads YYDKDF (reference sequence). CDR3 length: 18 amino acids. J was trimmed by 2 bases and V by 5 bases; bases with no gene match: 17. The CDR3 DNA follows: TGTGCCACCAGCCAAAAGGAGAGGGGGCCAACGGGGAACTATGGCTACACCTTC. Translating gives CATSQKERGPTGNYGYTF.

The chain employs TRBV5-8 and TRBJ2-7; TRBD1 matches at 7 bases. The germline gives CDR1 SGHTS, CDR2 YDEGEE. This CDR3 is built from 14 residues. V dropped 1 base and J dropped 2; count of bases not matched to a gene: 3. In DNA form, the CDR3 reads TGTGCCAGCAGCTTGAGGGGGCCCCCCTACGAGCAGTACTTC. Its translation: CASSLRGPPYEQYF.

The chain combines TRBV29-1 with TRBJ2-1; possible D gene TRBD2, 6 bases. Germline V gene data show CDR1 as SQVTM and CDR2 as ANQGSEA. Trimming removed 2 bases from V and 0 bases from J, with 8 bases in between. The CDR3 has 14 residues. The CDR3 is CSVESDYSYNEQFF. CDR3 DNA sequence: TGCAGCGTTGAATCGGACTACTCCTACAATGAGCAGTTCTTC.

With regard to this clone: Other nucleotide sequences in the sample specify the same CDR3. CDR3 residues: CASSVLDGYTF. DNA for the CDR3: TGTGCCAGCAGTGTACTAGATGGCTACACCTTC. The chain links TRBV2 to TRBJ1-2; D unclear. V lost 4 bases to trimming and J lost 6 bases, with 6 bases between them. From germline, CDR1 is SNHLY and CDR2 FYNNEI. This CDR3 is 11 amino acids long.

The chain has TRBV13 and TRBJ1-5; 8 bases align to TRBD1. Per germline, CDR1 PRHDT and CDR2 FYEKMQ (reference sequence). J gave up 10 bases and V 4 bases, and 12 bases lay outside the gene matches. The length of the CDR3 is 15 residues. The CDR3 is CASSSTQGARGPQHF. For the CDR3, the DNA is TGTGCCAGCAGCTCGACTCAGGGGGCGCGAGGACCCCAGCATTTT. The entire variable domain, with the rest obtained from reference TRBV13 and TRBJ1-5, is as follows: AAGVIQSPRHLIKEKRETATLKCYPIPRHDTVYWYQQGPGQDPQFLISFYEKMQSDKGSIPDRFSAQQFSDYHSELNMSSLELGDSALYFCASSSTQGARGPQHFGDGTRLSIL.